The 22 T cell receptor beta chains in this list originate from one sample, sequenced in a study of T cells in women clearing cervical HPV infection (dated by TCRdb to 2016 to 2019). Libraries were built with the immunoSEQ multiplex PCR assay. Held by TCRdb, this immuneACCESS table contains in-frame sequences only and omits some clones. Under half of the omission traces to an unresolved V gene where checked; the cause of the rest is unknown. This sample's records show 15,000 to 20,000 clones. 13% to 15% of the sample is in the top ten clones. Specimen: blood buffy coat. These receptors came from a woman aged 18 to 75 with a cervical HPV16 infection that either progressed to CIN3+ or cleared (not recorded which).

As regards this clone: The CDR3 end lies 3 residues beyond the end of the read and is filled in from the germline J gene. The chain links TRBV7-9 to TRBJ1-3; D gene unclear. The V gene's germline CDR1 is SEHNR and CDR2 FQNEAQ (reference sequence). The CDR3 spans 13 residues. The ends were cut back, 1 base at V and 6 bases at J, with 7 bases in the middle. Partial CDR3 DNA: TGTGCCAGCAGCTTAGGGCCACAAAACACC. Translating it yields CASSLGPQNT. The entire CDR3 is CASSLGPQNTIYF.

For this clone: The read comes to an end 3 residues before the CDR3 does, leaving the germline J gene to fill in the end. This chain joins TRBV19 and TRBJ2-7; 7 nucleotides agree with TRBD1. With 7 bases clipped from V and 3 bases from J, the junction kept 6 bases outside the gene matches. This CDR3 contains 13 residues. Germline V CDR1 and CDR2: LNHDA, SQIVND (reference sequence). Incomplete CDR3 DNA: TGTGCCAGTAAGAGACAGGGTGACTACGAG. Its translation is CASKRQGDYE. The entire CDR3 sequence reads CASKRQGDYEQYF. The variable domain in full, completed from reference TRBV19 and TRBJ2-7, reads DGGITQSPKYLFRKEGQNVTLSCEQNLNHDAMYWYRQDPGQGLRLIYYSQIVNDFQKGDIAEGYSVSREKKESFPLTVTSAQKNPTAFYLCASKRQGDYEQYFGPGTRLTVT.

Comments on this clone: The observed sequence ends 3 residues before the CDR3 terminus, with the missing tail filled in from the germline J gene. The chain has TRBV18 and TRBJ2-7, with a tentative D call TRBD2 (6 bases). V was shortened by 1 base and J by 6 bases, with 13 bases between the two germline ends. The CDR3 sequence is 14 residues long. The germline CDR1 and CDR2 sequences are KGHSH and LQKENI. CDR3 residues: CASSPRPGEVEQYF. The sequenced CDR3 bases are TGTGCCAGCTCACCACGCCCGGGGGAGGTCGAG.

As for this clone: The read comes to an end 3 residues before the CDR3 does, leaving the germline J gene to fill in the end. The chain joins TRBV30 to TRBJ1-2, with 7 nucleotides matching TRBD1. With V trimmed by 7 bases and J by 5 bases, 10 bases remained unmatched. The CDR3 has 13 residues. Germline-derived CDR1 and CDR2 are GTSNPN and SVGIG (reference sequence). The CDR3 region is CASEHRGGYGYTF. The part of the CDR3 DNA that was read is TGTGCCTCCGAACACAGGGGAGGTTATGGC.

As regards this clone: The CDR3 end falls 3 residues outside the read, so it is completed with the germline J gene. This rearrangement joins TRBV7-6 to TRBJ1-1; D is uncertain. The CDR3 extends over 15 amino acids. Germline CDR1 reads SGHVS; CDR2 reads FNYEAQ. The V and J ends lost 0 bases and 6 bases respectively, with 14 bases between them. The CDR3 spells CASSLAQEVRAEAFF. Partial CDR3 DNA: TGTGCCAGCAGCTTAGCGCAGGAGGTTAGGGCTGAA.

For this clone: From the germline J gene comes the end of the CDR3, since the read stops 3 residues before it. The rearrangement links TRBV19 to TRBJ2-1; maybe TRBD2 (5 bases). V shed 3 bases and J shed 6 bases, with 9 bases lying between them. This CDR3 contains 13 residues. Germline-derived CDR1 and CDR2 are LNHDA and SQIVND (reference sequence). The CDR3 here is CASSIAGSNEQFF. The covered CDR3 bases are TGTGCCAGTAGTATCGCGGGTAGCAATGAG.

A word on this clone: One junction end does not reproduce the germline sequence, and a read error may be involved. The CDR3 loop reads CVSSFGLSGANVLFF. Incomplete CDR3 DNA: TGTGTCAGCTCATTCGGGCTCTCTGGGGCCAACGTA. The rearrangement joins TRBV18 to TRBJ1-4, with a possible D match to TRBD1 (5 bases). The read gets to within 3 residues of the CDR3 end, and the germline J gene fills in the rest. This CDR3 has 15 residues. Germline V gene sequence: CDR1 KGHSH, CDR2 LQKENI.

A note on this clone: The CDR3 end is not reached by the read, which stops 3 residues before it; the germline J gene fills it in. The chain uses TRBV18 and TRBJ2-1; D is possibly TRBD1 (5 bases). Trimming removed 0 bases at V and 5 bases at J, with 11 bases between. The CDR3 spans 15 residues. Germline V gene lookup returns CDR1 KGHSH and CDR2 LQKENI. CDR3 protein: CASSPPGQDDNEQFF. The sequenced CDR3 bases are TGTGCCAGCTCACCACCGGGGCAGGACGACAATGAG.

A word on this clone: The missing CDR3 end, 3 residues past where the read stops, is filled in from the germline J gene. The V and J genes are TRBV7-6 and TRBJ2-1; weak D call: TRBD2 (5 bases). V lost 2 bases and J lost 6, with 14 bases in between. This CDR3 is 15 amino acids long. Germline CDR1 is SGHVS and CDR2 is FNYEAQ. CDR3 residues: CASSLSGGRLNEQFF. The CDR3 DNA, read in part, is TGTGCCAGCAGCTTAAGTGGCGGGCGGCTCAATGAG.

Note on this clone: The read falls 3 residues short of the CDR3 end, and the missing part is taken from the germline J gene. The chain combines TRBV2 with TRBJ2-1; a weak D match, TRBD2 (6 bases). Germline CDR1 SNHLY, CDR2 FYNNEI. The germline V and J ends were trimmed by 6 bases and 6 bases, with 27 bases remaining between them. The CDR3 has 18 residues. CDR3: CASRFPTVADLRGNEQFF. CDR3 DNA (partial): TGTGCCAGCAGGTTCCCGACCGTAGCGGATCTTAGGGGCAATGAG. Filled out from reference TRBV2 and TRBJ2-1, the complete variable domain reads EPEVTQTPSHQVTQMGQEVILRCVPISNHLYFYWYRQILGQKVEFLVSFYNNEISEKSEIFDDQFSVERPDGSNFTLKIRSTKLEDSAMYFCASRFPTVADLRGNEQFFGPGTRLTVL.

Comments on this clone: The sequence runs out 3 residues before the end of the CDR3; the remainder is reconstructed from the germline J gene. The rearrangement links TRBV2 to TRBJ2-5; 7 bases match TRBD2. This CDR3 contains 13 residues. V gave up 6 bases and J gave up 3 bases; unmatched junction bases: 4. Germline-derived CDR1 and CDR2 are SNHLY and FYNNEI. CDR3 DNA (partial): TGTGCCAGCAGCCGGGGGGAGAAAGAGACC. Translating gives CASSRGEKET. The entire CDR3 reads CASSRGEKETQYF.

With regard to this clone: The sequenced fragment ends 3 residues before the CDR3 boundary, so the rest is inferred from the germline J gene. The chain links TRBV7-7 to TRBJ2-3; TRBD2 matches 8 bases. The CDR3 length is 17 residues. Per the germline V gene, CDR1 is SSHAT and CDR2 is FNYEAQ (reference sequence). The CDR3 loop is CASSLGGTSGSIKTQYF. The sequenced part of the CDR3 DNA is TGTGCCAGCAGCTTAGGTGGGACTAGTGGGAGTATAAAGACG.

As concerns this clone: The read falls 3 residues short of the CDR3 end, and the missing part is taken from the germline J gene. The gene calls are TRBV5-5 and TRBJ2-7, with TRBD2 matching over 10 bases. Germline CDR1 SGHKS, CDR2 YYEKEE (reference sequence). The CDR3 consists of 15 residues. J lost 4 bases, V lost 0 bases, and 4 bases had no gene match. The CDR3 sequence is CASSLVTSGMYEQYF. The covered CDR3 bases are TGTGCCAGCAGCTTGGTAACTAGCGGGATGTACGAG. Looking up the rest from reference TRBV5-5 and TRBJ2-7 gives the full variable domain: DAGVTQSPTHLIKTRGQQVTLRCSPISGHKSVSWYQQVLGQGPQFIFQYYEKEERGRGNFPDRFSARQFPNYSSELNVNALLLGDSALYLCASSLVTSGMYEQYFGPGTRLTVT.

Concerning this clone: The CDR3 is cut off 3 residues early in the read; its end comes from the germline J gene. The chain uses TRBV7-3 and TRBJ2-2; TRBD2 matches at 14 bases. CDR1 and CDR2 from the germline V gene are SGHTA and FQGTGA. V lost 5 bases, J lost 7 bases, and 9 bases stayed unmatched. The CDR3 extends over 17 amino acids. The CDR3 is CASSLSPGLAGVGELFF. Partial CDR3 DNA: TGTGCCAGCAGCCTATCACCGGGACTAGCGGGGGTCGGGGAG.

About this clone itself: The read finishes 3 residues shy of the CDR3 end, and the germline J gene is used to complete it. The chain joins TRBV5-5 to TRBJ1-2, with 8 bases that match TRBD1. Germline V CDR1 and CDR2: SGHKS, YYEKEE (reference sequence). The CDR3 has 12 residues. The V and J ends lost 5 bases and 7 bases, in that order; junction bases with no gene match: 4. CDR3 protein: CASSSDRGGYTF. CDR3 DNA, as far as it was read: TGTGCCAGCAGTTCAGACAGGGGTGGC.

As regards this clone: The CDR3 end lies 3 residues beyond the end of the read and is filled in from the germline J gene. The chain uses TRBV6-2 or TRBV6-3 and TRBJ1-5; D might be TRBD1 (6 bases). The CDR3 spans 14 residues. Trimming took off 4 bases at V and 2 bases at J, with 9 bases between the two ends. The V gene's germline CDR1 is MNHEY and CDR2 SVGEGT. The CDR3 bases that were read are TGTGCCAGCAGTTCGGACAGCCGCAATCAGCCC. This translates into CASSSDSRNQP. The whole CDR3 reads CASSSDSRNQPQHF.

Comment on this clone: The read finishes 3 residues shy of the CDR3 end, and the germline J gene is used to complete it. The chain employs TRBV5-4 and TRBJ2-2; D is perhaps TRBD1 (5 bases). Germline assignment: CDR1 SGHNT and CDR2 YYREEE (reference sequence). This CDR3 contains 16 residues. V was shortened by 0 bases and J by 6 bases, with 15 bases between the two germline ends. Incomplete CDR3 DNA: TGTGCCAGCAGCTTGGAATCCCTAGGGGTGGCCGGGGAG. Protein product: CASSLESLGVAGE. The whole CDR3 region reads CASSLESLGVAGELFF. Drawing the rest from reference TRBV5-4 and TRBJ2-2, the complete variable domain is ETGVTQSPTHLIKTRGQQVTLRCSSQSGHNTVSWYQQALGQGPQFIFQYYREEENGRGNFPPRFSGLQFPNYSSELNVNALELDDSALYLCASSLESLGVAGELFFGEGSRLTVL.

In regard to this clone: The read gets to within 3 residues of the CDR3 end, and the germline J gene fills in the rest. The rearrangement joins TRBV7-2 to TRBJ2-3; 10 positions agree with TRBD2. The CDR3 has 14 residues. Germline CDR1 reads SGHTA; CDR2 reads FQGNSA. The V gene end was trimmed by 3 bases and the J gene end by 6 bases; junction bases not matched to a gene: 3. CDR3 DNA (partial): TGTGCCAGCAGCTTGGGACTAGCGATTGATACG. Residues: CASSLGLAIDT. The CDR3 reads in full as CASSLGLAIDTQYF.

The CDR3: CASRKGRVTNEKLFF. CDR3 DNA, as far as it was read: TGTGCCAGCAGAAAAGGGCGGGTCACTAATGAAAAA. The V gene is TRBV11-2, the J gene TRBJ1-4; D is uncertain. The sequence runs out 3 residues before the end of the CDR3; the remainder is reconstructed from the germline J gene. CDR1 is SGHAT, CDR2 FQNNGV, per germline. V lost 6 bases and J 2 bases, leaving 13 bases between the germline ends. The CDR3 is 15 residues long. The whole variable domain, remainder taken from reference TRBV11-2 and TRBJ1-4, is EAGVAQSPRYKIIEKRQSVAFWCNPISGHATLYWYQQILGQGPKLLIQFQNNGVVDDSQLPKDRFSAERLKGVDSTLKIQPAKLEDSAVYLCASRKGRVTNEKLFFGSGTQLSVL.

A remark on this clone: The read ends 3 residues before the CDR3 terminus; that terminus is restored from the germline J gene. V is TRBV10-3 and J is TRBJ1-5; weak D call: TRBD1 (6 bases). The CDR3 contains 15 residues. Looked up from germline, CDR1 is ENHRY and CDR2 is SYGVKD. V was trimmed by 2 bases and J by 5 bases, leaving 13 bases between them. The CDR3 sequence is CAISEGGQWDQPQHF. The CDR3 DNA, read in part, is TGTGCCATCAGTGAGGGAGGACAGTGGGATCAGCCC.

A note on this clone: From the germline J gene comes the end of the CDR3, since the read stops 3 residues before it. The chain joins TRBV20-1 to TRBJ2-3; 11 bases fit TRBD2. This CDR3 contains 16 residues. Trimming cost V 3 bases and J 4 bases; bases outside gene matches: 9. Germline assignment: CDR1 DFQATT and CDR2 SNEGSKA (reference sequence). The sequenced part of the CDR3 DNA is TGCAGTGCTAGCGGGGTAGCGGGAGGGGGGGCAGATACG. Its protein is CSASGVAGGGADT. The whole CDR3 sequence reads CSASGVAGGGADTQYF.

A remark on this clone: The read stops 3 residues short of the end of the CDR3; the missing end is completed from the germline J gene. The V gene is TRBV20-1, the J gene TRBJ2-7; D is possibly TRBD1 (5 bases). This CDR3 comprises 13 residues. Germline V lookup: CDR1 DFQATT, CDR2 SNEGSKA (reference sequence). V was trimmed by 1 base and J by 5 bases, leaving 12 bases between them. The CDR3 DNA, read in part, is TGCAGTGCTAGAGGGACAATGGACAACGAG. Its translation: CSARGTMDNE. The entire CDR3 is CSARGTMDNEQYF.